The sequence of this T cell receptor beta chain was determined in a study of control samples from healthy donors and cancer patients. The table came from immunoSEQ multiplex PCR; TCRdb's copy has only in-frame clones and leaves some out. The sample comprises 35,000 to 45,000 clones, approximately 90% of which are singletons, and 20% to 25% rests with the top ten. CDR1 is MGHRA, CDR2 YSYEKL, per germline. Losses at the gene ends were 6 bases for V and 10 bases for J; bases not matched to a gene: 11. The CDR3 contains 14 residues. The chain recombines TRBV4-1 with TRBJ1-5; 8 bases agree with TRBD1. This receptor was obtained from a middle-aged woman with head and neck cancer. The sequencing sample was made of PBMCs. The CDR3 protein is CASSPLRGPNPQHF. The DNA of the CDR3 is TGCGCCAGCAGTCCACTCAGGGGGCCCAACCCCCAGCATTTT.